The clone carrying this TCR beta chain occurred once. The antigen remains undetermined. The protocol was immunoSEQ multiplex PCR, while the TCRdb copy is restricted to in-frame clones and leaves out a portion. The sample yields tens of thousands of clones, just over 90% seen once. The sample belongs to a study of early stage breast cancer tumors. Study-level results: Most shared enriched TCRB sequences were commonly generated ones.

V was clipped by 2 bases and J by 3 bases; unmatched bases: 13. This CDR3 spans 19 amino acids. Germline V gives CDR1 SGHAT, CDR2 FQNNGV. Sequencing was carried out using blood. The chain employs TRBV11-2 and TRBJ2-2; 9 bases are a match to TRBD2. This receptor was identified in a person aged 65-85 years with breast cancer. In DNA, the CDR3 is TGTGCCAGCAGCTTAAGGCTAGCGGGGCGACTTGGAGACACCGGGGAGCTGTTTTTT. Translated: CASSLRLAGRLGDTGELFF.